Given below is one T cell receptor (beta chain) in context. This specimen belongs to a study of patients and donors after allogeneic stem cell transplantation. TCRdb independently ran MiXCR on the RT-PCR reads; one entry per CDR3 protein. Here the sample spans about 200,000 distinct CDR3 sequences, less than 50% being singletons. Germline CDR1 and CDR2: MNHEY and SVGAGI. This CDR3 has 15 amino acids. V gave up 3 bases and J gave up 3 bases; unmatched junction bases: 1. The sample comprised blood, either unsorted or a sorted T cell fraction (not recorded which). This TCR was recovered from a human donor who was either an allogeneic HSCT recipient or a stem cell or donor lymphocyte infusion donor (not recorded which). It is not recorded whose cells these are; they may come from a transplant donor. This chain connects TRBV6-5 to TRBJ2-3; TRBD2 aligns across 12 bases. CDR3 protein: CASSYGLAGTDTQYF. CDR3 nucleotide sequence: TGTGCCAGCAGTTATGGACTAGCGGGGACAGATACGCAGTATTTT.